These 32 T cell receptor beta chains came from one sample sequenced in a study of graft-versus-host responses after intestinal transplantation. Which antigens these TCRs recognize remains unknown. TCRdb keeps only in-frame clones here, not all; method: immunoSEQ multiplex PCR. The data hold 45,000 to 60,000 clones, with approximately 95% observed a single time. The specimen was unstimulated CD8+ T cells sorted from spleen or lymph node cells, collected before transplant. These TCRs come from a human donor who was the organ donor for an intestinal transplant.

The rearrangement joins TRBV10-3 to TRBJ2-7; 8 nucleotides agree with TRBD2. Germline lookup yields CDR1 ENHRY and CDR2 SYGVKD. The CDR3 consists of 16 residues. Trimming removed 4 bases from V and 2 bases from J; junction bases left unmatched: 10. CDR3 region: CAISGGSGGETYEQYF. The CDR3 region has the DNA TGTGCCATCAGTGGTGGCTCGGGGGGGGAGACCTACGAGCAGTACTTC.

The V and J genes are TRBV7-2 and TRBJ1-2, with a weak D call TRBD1 (6 bases). Germline-derived CDR1 and CDR2 are SGHTA and FQGNSA. V was shortened by 3 bases and J by 0 bases, with 17 bases between the two germline ends. The CDR3 spans 17 residues. This CDR3 is CASSFGRGTISNYGYTF. CDR3 nucleotide sequence: TGTGCCAGCAGCTTTGGTCGGGGGACAATATCTAACTATGGCTACACCTTC. The complete variable domain, with remaining parts taken from reference TRBV7-2 and TRBJ1-2, reads GAGVSQSPSNKVTEKGKDVELRCDPISGHTALYWYRQSLGQGLEFLIYFQGNSAPDKSGLPSDRFSAERTGGSVSTLTIQRTQQEDSAVYLCASSFGRGTISNYGYTFGSGTRLTVV.

The chain has TRBV7-9 and TRBJ1-1; D is perhaps TRBD1 (5 bases). The CDR3 has 14 amino acids. Germline CDR1 and CDR2: SEHNR and FQNEAQ (reference sequence). The V end was cut by 1 base, the J end by 4 bases, with 10 bases between. The CDR3 region is CASSLVQGLTEAFF. CDR3 DNA: TGTGCCAGCAGCTTAGTTCAGGGTCTCACTGAAGCTTTCTTT.

The V call is TRBV6-5, the J call TRBJ1-1; D is uncertain. CDR1 and CDR2 (germline): MNHEY, SVGAGI. This CDR3 spans 13 amino acids. V dropped 0 bases and J dropped 8 bases, with 10 bases sitting between them. The CDR3 DNA reads TGTGCCAGCAGTTACTCGGGCAGGACCGAAGCTTTCTTT. Translating gives CASSYSGRTEAFF.

Worth noting for this clone: Other nucleotide sequences from this sample produce the same CDR3. The J gene is TRBJ1-1, the V gene TRBV28; D gene ambiguous. This CDR3 region has 13 residues. The germline V gene has CDR1 MDHEN and CDR2 SYDVKM. V shed 4 bases and J shed 2 bases, with 8 bases lying between them. The CDR3 loop reads CASSSGENTEAFF. The CDR3, as DNA: TGTGCCAGCAGTTCCGGGGAAAACACTGAAGCTTTCTTT. Complete variable domain (other parts from reference TRBV28 and TRBJ1-1): DVKVTQSSRYLVKRTGEKVFLECVQDMDHENMFWYRQDPGLGLRLIYFSYDVKMKEKGDIPEGYSVSREKKERFSLILESASTNQTSMYLCASSSGENTEAFFGQGTRLTVV.

This clone has more than one count but fewer than ten. The chain joins TRBV2 to TRBJ1-3, with 8 bases matching TRBD1. Germline-derived CDR1 and CDR2 are SNHLY and FYNNEI. The junction had 3 bases not matched to a gene; V was cut back by 1 base and J by 1 base. This CDR3 is built from 16 residues. Written as DNA, the CDR3 is TGTGCCAGCAGTGAAGGGACAGGGATATCTGGAAACACCATATATTTT. Residues: CASSEGTGISGNTIYF.

The chain recombines TRBV9 with TRBJ2-1; 11 bases line up with TRBD1. This CDR3 spans 15 amino acids. Per germline, CDR1 SGDLS and CDR2 YYNGEE. J was trimmed by 5 bases and V by 3 bases; bases with no gene match: 4. CDR3 in DNA: TGTGCCAGCAGCGAGGGGACAGGGGGAGACAATGAGCAGTTCTTC. Translation gives CASSEGTGGDNEQFF.

The chain combines TRBV5-4 with TRBJ1-3; D not certain. The CDR3 is made up of 14 amino acids. Germline V lookup: CDR1 SGHNT, CDR2 YYREEE (reference sequence). The germline V and J ends were trimmed by 9 bases and 0 bases, with 13 bases remaining between them. CDR3: CATNDFNSGNTIYF. CDR3 DNA sequence: TGTGCCACCAACGACTTTAACTCTGGAAACACCATATATTTT. Drawing the rest from reference TRBV5-4 and TRBJ1-3, the complete variable domain is ETGVTQSPTHLIKTRGQQVTLRCSSQSGHNTVSWYQQALGQGPQFIFQYYREEENGRGNFPPRFSGLQFPNYSSELNVNALELDDSALYLCATNDFNSGNTIYFGEGSWLTVV.

The rearrangement uses TRBV9 and TRBJ1-1; TRBD1 matches 7 bases. Germline V gene data show CDR1 as SGDLS and CDR2 as YYNGEE. V lost 3 bases and J lost 1; bases outside the gene matches: 0. The CDR3 sequence is 13 residues long. The CDR3 reads CASSAGGNTEAFF. The CDR3 coding sequence is TGTGCCAGCAGCGCAGGGGGGAACACTGAAGCTTTCTTT.

This sequence joins TRBV11-3 and TRBJ2-1; D gene ambiguous. The CDR3 spans 13 residues. Germline values: CDR1 SGHNT, CDR2 YENEEA. Between the trimmed V and J ends, which lost 5 bases and 6 bases, there was a span of 11 bases. The CDR3 DNA reads TGTGCCAGCAGCCTGAGAGGCACCAATGAGCAGTTCTTC. This codes for CASSLRGTNEQFF.

The V and J genes are TRBV7-9 and TRBJ2-1, with 8 bases that match TRBD2. Germline CDR1 SEHNR, CDR2 FQNEAQ (reference sequence). After removal of 6 bases from V and 6 bases from J, the junction contained 16 bases not matched to a gene. This CDR3 is 17 amino acids long. The CDR3 reads CASREWAGGLPINEQFF. The CDR3 DNA follows: TGTGCCAGCAGGGAATGGGCGGGGGGCCTACCGATCAATGAGCAGTTCTTC.

The V call is TRBV9, the J call TRBJ2-1, with a tentative D call TRBD2 (6 bases). CDR3 size: 16 residues. The germline CDR1 and CDR2 sequences are SGDLS and YYNGEE. Trimming removed 0 bases from V and 7 bases from J, with 17 bases in between. CDR3 sequence (DNA): TGTGCCAGCAGCGTAGATATAGCGGAGAAAGATAATGAGCAGTTCTTC. Translation: CASSVDIAEKDNEQFF. Variable domain in full (rest from reference TRBV9 and TRBJ2-1): DSGVTQTPKHLITATGQRVTLRCSPRSGDLSVYWYQQSLDQGLQFLIQYYNGEERAKGNILERFSAQQFPDLHSELNLSSLELGDSALYFCASSVDIAEKDNEQFFGPGTRLTVL.

This clone appeared a few times. The CDR3 spells CASSLWAGGPHGELFF. As DNA, the CDR3 is TGTGCCAGCAGCTTATGGGCGGGGGGGCCCCACGGGGAGCTGTTTTTT. The chain recombines TRBV5-6 with TRBJ2-2; 9 bases agree with TRBD2. V dropped 2 bases and J dropped 7; count of bases not matched to a gene: 9. Germline-derived CDR1 and CDR2 are SGHDT and YYEEEE. The CDR3 covers 16 residues. Complete variable domain (other parts from reference TRBV5-6 and TRBJ2-2): DAGVTQSPTHLIKTRGQQVTLRCSPKSGHDTVSWYQQALGQGPQFIFQYYEEEERQRGNFPDRFSGHQFPNYSSELNVNALLLGDSALYLCASSLWAGGPHGELFFGEGSRLTVL.

The chain links TRBV2 to TRBJ2-3; 8 bases are a match to TRBD2. The CDR3 has 14 residues. Germline CDR1 and CDR2: SNHLY and FYNNEI. The trim removed 6 bases at V and 3 bases at J, leaving 5 bases unmatched. The CDR3 DNA is TGTGCCAGCAGGACGGGGGGGACGACAGATACGCAGTATTTT. Protein: CASRTGGTTDTQYF.

The chain joins TRBV11-2 to TRBJ1-2, with TRBD1 matching over 8 bases. V dropped 0 bases and J dropped 0; count of bases not matched to a gene: 3. Germline CDR1 SGHAT, CDR2 FQNNGV. The CDR3 totals 16 residues. The CDR3 sequence: CASSLEGQVANYGYTF. CDR3 DNA: TGTGCCAGCAGCTTAGAGGGACAGGTAGCTAACTATGGCTACACCTTC.

The V call is TRBV9, the J call TRBJ1-1, with D perhaps matching TRBD1 (5 bases). Trimming took 7 bases from V and 0 from J, leaving 10 bases between them. Germline V lookup: CDR1 SGDLS, CDR2 YYNGEE. This CDR3 comprises 13 residues. The chain's CDR3 is CASAGTMNTEAFF. In DNA form, the CDR3 reads TGTGCCAGCGCCGGGACTATGAACACTGAAGCTTTCTTT.

The rearrangement joins TRBV5-6 to TRBJ2-3; TRBD2 matches at 11 bases. J was trimmed by 2 bases and V by 4 bases; bases with no gene match: 6. Per the germline V gene, CDR1 is SGHDT and CDR2 is YYEEEE. CDR3 length: 16 amino acids. CDR3 DNA sequence: TGTGCCAGCAGCCGCCCGACTAGCGGGGTCACAGATACGCAGTATTTT. This gives the protein CASSRPTSGVTDTQYF.

The table lists this clone with a count of one. The chain is built from TRBV9 and TRBJ2-3; 9 positions match TRBD2. The V and J ends lost 0 bases and 0 bases, in that order; junction bases with no gene match: 2. From germline, CDR1 is SGDLS and CDR2 YYNGEE. CDR3 length: 16 residues. The CDR3 region has the DNA TGTGCCAGCAGCGTAGAAACTAGCGGGAGCACAGATACGCAGTATTTT. This encodes CASSVETSGSTDTQYF.

V and J are TRBV7-9 and TRBJ1-2, with no clear D. Looked up from germline, CDR1 is SEHNR and CDR2 is FQNEAQ (reference sequence). This CDR3 has 15 residues. The V gene lost 1 base and the J gene lost 3 bases, with 12 bases spanning the gap. CDR3 in DNA: TGTGCCAGCAGCTTAGGTCTGGGCGCCGACTATGGCTACACCTTC. This translates into CASSLGLGADYGYTF.

The V gene is TRBV28, the J gene TRBJ1-6; perhaps TRBD1 as D (5 bases). Germline CDR1 and CDR2: MDHEN and SYDVKM. Trimming took 3 bases from V and 12 from J, leaving 12 bases between them. The CDR3 has 13 amino acids. In nucleotides, the CDR3 is TGTGCCAGCAGTTTCACGGGGGTCGGACCCCTCCACTTT. Translating it yields CASSFTGVGPLHF.

The chain recombines TRBV27 with TRBJ2-1; D is unclear. V was cut by 0 bases and J by 4 bases, with 4 bases left in between. This CDR3 has 13 residues. From germline, CDR1 is MNHEY and CDR2 SMNVEV (reference sequence). The CDR3 bases are TGTGCCAGCAGTTTATCGGCGTACAATGAGCAGTTCTTC. It yields the protein CASSLSAYNEQFF.

The chain uses TRBV7-9 and TRBJ1-2; possibly TRBD1 for D (6 bases). The V end lost 2 bases, the J end lost 5 bases, and 21 bases lay between the germline ends. This CDR3 spans 17 amino acids. CDR1 SEHNR and CDR2 FQNEAQ come from the germline V gene (reference sequence). This CDR3 reads CASSLLLAEQGLYGYTF. CDR3 DNA sequence: TGTGCCAGCAGCTTACTTTTGGCGGAACAGGGACTTTATGGCTACACCTTC.

This chain joins TRBV7-9 and TRBJ1-2; the D is unclear. The CDR3 is 14 residues long. Per germline, CDR1 SEHNR and CDR2 FQNEAQ (reference sequence). V lost 5 bases to trimming and J lost 4 bases, with 14 bases between them. The CDR3, as DNA: TGTGCCAGCAGCCCGCCGGACGCTCTCTATGGCTACACCTTC. It yields the protein CASSPPDALYGYTF. Supplemented by reference TRBV7-9 and TRBJ1-2, the full variable domain reads DTGVSQNPRHKITKRGQNVTFRCDPISEHNRLYWYRQTLGQGPEFLTYFQNEAQLEKSRLLSDRFSAERPKGSFSTLEIQRTEQGDSAMYLCASSPPDALYGYTFGSGTRLTVV.

This chain connects TRBV4-1 to TRBJ2-1, with TRBD2 matching 11 bases. Germline V gives CDR1 MGHRA, CDR2 YSYEKL. This CDR3 is built from 18 residues. Losses at the gene ends were 5 bases for V and 4 bases for J; bases not matched to a gene: 13. The CDR3 protein is CASSFTTSGEWKYNEQFF. The CDR3 coding sequence is TGCGCCAGCAGCTTCACGACTAGCGGGGAATGGAAATACAATGAGCAGTTCTTC.

The chain links TRBV7-9 to TRBJ2-1; possible D gene TRBD2, 5 bases. Germline V gene lookup returns CDR1 SEHNR and CDR2 FQNEAQ (reference sequence). With 5 bases removed from V and 4 bases from J, the gap between germline ends came to 15 bases. The CDR3 loop spans 15 amino acids. The CDR3: CASSHPLGGYNEQFF. The CDR3 nucleotides read TGTGCCAGCAGCCACCCCCTCGGAGGATACAATGAGCAGTTCTTC.

The genes are TRBV5-1 and TRBJ2-3; 8 bases line up with TRBD2. The CDR3 spans 16 residues. V dropped 0 bases and J dropped 4; count of bases not matched to a gene: 7. Germline loops: CDR1 SGHRS, CDR2 YFSETQ. The CDR3 reads CASSLVAGLGADTQYF. In nucleotides, the CDR3 is TGCGCCAGCAGCTTGGTAGCGGGGCTTGGCGCAGATACGCAGTATTTT.

The V gene is TRBV4-1, the J gene TRBJ1-2, with TRBD1 matching 8 bases. Germline V gene data show CDR1 as MGHRA and CDR2 as YSYEKL. The CDR3 has 16 amino acids. Trimming removed 2 bases from V and 1 base from J; junction bases left unmatched: 6. In nucleotides, the CDR3 is TGCGCCAGCAGCCAACCCTGGGACAGGAGTAACTATGGCTACACCTTC. Its translation: CASSQPWDRSNYGYTF.

The V call is TRBV9, the J call TRBJ2-1, with TRBD1 matching over 7 bases. Trimming removed 0 bases from V and 8 bases from J; junction bases left unmatched: 8. CDR1 and CDR2 (germline): SGDLS, YYNGEE. This CDR3 spans 15 amino acids. The CDR3 loop is CASSVGGGDSYEQFF. DNA for the CDR3: TGTGCCAGCAGCGTAGGAGGGGGCGATTCATATGAGCAGTTCTTC.

J is TRBJ2-7 and V is TRBV27, with D hard to call. Germline CDR1 and CDR2: MNHEY and SMNVEV (reference sequence). CDR3 size: 13 residues. Trimming removed 3 bases from V and 4 bases from J, with 10 bases in between. In DNA form, the CDR3 reads TGTGCCAGCAGTTTCGCGGCAGGTTACGAGCAGTACTTC. Its translation: CASSFAAGYEQYF.

The rearrangement uses TRBV30 and TRBJ1-1, with TRBD1 matching over 7 bases. The CDR3 runs 14 residues. Unmatched junction bases numbered 2, after V lost 0 bases and J lost 1 base. Germline CDR1 is GTSNPN and CDR2 is SVGIG (reference sequence). This CDR3 is CAWSVAGGNTEAFF. The CDR3 coding sequence is TGTGCCTGGAGTGTAGCAGGGGGGAACACTGAAGCTTTCTTT.

This clone was picked up one time. In DNA form, the CDR3 reads TGTGCCAGCACCGCGGGTAGACAGGGCTTCAACGAGCAGTACTTC. Its translation is CASTAGRQGFNEQYF. The chain is built from TRBV5-4 and TRBJ2-7, with TRBD1 matching 7 bases. Germline V gene lookup returns CDR1 SGHNT and CDR2 YYREEE (reference sequence). V was pared by 6 bases and J by 5 bases, with 14 bases of the junction left unmatched. This CDR3 has 15 residues. Complete variable domain (other parts from reference TRBV5-4 and TRBJ2-7): ETGVTQSPTHLIKTRGQQVTLRCSSQSGHNTVSWYQQALGQGPQFIFQYYREEENGRGNFPPRFSGLQFPNYSSELNVNALELDDSALYLCASTAGRQGFNEQYFGPGTRLTVT.

In DNA, the CDR3 is TGTGCCAGCAGTGCCAGGGGTCCGCCGAACACTGAAGCTTTCTTT. Translation: CASSARGPPNTEAFF. The chain is built from TRBV6-4 and TRBJ1-1; D perhaps matches TRBD1 (6 bases). The germline V gene has CDR1 MRHNA and CDR2 SNTAGT. V lost 4 bases and J 1 base, leaving 13 bases between the germline ends. This CDR3 has 15 amino acids.